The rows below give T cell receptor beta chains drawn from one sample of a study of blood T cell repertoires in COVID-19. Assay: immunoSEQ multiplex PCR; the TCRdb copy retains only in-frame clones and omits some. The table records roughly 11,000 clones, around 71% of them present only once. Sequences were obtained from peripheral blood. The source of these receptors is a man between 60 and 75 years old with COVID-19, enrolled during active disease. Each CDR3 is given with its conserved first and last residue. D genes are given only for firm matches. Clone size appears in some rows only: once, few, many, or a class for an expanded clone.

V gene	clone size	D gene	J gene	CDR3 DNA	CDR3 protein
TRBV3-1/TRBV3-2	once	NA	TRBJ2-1	TGTGCCAGCAGCCTAAATATATACAATGAGCAGTTCTTC	CASSLNIYNEQFF
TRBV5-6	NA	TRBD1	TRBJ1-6	TGTGCCAGCAGCTTGGTCGCCGGGACAGGGGGCATTTCACCCCTCCACTTT	CASSLVAGTGGISPLHF
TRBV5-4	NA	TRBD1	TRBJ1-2	TGTGCCAGCAGCCCTAGACAGGGTTCTGGCTACACCTTC	CASSPRQGSGYTF
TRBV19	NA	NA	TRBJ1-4	TGTGCCAGTAGGCGGGATGTCAATGAAAAACTGTTTTTT	CASRRDVNEKLFF
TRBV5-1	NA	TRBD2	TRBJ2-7	TGCGCCAGCAGCTTGGCTAGCGGGGCCTACGAGCAGTACTTC	CASSLASGAYEQYF
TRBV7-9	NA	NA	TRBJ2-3	TGTGCCAGCGGTGACTCGGGAGATACGCAGTATTTT	CASGDSGDTQYF
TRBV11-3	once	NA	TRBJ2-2	TGTGCCAGCAGCTTACCCGACACCGGGGAGCTGTTTTTT	CASSLPDTGELFF
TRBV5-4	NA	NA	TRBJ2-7	TGTGCCAGCAGCTTGGGTGGGCAAGACTACTATCACCACTCCTACGAGCAGTACTTC	CASSLGGQDYYHHSYEQYF
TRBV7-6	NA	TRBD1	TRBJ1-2	TGTGCCAGCAGCTTGTCCGGGACAGGGATCTATGGCTACACCTTC	CASSLSGTGIYGYTF
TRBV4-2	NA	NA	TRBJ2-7	TGTGCCAGCAGCCCTGGGCAGGCGGGGTTCTACGAGCAGTACTTC	CASSPGQAGFYEQYF
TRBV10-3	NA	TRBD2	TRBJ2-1	TGTGCCATCAGTGGACTAGCGGGAGTATCGGATGAGCAGTTCTTC	CAISGLAGVSDEQFF
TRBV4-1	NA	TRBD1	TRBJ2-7	TGCGCCAGCAGCCAACGGACAGGGTCTTCCTACGAGCAGTACTTC	CASSQRTGSSYEQYF
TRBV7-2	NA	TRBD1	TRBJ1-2	TGTGCCAGCAGCATAACCGGGACAGGGCTTAACTATGGCTACACCTTC	CASSITGTGLNYGYTF
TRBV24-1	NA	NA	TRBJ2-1	TGTGCCACCGCCCTTAGCGGACTAACCTACAATGAGCAGTTCTTC	CATALSGLTYNEQFF
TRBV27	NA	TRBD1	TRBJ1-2	TGTGCCAGCAGTTTATCAACAGGGGTGGGCGGCTACACCTTC	CASSLSTGVGGYTF
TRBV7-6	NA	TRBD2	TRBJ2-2	TGTGCCAGCAGCTTACACGGACGGCGGGGGATAGACACCGGGGAGCTGTTTTTT	CASSLHGRRGIDTGELFF
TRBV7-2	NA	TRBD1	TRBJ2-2	TGTGCCAGCAGCCCCGGCCGACAGGGGTCGAACACCGGGGAGCTGTTTTTT	CASSPGRQGSNTGELFF
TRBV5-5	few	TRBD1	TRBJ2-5	TGTGCCAGCAGCTTGCCGGGACAGGGGTTGGAGACCCAGTACTTC	CASSLPGQGLETQYF
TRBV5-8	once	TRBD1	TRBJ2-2	TGTGCCAGCAGCAGGGACAGGGCGGACGGGGAGCTGTTTTTT	CASSRDRADGELFF
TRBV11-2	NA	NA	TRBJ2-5	TGTGCCAGCAGCTTAACCCGGGAGACCCAGTACTTC	CASSLTRETQYF
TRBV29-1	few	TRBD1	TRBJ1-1	TGCAGCGTTGAAGGGAGGGGGACAGGGGTTTCTGGGACTGAAGCTTTCTTT	CSVEGRGTGVSGTEAFF
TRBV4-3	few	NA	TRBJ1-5	TGCGCCAGCAGCCAAGATGTGACAGCAAATCAGCCCCAGCATTTT	CASSQDVTANQPQHF
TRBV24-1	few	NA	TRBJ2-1	TGTGCCACCAACCGAGGGGGGGTCGGGGTTAATGAGCAGTTCTTC	CATNRGGVGVNEQFF
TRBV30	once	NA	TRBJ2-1	TGTGCCTGGAGTATTGTCAGGGATGAGCAGTTCTTC	CAWSIVRDEQFF
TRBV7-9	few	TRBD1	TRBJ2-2	TGTGCCAGCAGCCCCCTCACTGGACAGGGCGCCACCGGGGAGCTGTTTTTT	CASSPLTGQGATGELFF
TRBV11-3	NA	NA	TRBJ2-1	TGTGCCAGCAGCTTAGTCCCTCAGCGTACCTCCGGCCGGCAGTTCTTC	CASSLVPQRTSGRQFF
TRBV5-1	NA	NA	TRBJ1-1	TGCGCCAGCAGCTTGAGGGGAATGGGAACTGAAGCTTTCTTT	CASSLRGMGTEAFF
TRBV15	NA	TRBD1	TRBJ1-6	TGTGCCACCAGCAGGGACCGGGACAGGGTTTCCCCCCTCCACTTT	CATSRDRDRVSPLHF
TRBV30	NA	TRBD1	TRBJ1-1	TGTGCCTGGAGCCAGGGGGAGGTTCGCACTGAAGCTTTCTTT	CAWSQGEVRTEAFF
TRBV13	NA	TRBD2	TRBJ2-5	TGTGCCAGCAGCTCCCCCGATTTATGGGGGGAGGGAGAGACCCAGTACTTC	CASSSPDLWGEGETQYF
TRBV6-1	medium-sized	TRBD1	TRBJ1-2	TGTGCCAGCAGTGAAGGGGCAGGGGGGTTTTATGACTATGGCTACACCTTC	CASSEGAGGFYDYGYTF
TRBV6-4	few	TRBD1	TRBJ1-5	TGTGCCAGCGTGGGGAAGGGACAGTTTAATCAGCCCCAGCATTTT	CASVGKGQFNQPQHF
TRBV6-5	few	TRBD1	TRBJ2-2	TGTGCCAGCAGTTGGGACAGGTACACCGGGGAGCTGTTTTTT	CASSWDRYTGELFF
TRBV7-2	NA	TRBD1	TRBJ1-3	TGTGCCAGCAGCCGTGGGACAGGGGCTGGAAACACCATATATTTT	CASSRGTGAGNTIYF
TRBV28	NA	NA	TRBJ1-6	TGTGCTGGTCAAAGGGGTACTAGCAATTCACCCCTCCACTTT	CAGQRGTSNSPLHF
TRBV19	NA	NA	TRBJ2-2	TGTGCCAGTAGTGCCCCGCGGTCTACGAACACCGGGGAGCTGTTTTTT	CASSAPRSTNTGELFF
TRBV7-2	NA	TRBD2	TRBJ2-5	TGTGCCAGCAGCTTCTTAGCGGGAGGAGCGCAAGAGACCCAGTACTTC	CASSFLAGGAQETQYF
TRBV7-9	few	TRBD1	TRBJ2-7	TGTGCCAGCAGGGCACTGACAGGGCGGGAGCAGTACTTC	CASRALTGREQYF
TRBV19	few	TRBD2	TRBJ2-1	TGTGCCAGTAGTTTCGACCTAGCGGGAGAATCCCCCAATGAGCAGTTCTTC	CASSFDLAGESPNEQFF
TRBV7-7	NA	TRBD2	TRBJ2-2	TGTGCTAGCAGCTTTGAGTTAGCGGGAGTTGGCGGGGAGCTGTTTTTT	CASSFELAGVGGELFF
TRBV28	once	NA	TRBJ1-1	TGTGCCAGCAGTTTTCACGTCGGAGGCACTGAAGCTTTCTTT	CASSFHVGGTEAFF
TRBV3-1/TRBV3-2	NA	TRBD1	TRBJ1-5	TGTGCCAGCAGCCAAGGGACAGGGGTCGGTCAGCCCCAGCATTTT	CASSQGTGVGQPQHF
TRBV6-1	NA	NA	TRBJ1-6	TGTGCCAGCAGTGATACCACAATCAGACTGGAGTCACCCCTCCACTTT	CASSDTTIRLESPLHF
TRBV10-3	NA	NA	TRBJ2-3	TGTGCCATCAGTGATCCCGGCAGGGAGGGCACAGATACGCAGTATTTT	CAISDPGREGTDTQYF
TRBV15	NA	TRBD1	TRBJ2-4	TGTGCCACCAGCAGATTGGGACAGATAAACATTCAGTACTTC	CATSRLGQINIQYF
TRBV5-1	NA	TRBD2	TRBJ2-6	TGCGCCAGCAGCTTCACGGGAGGGCGTTCTACTGGGGCCAACGTCCTGACTTTC	CASSFTGGRSTGANVLTF